This is a list of T cell receptor beta chains from one sample in a study of identical twins. TCRdb used MiXCR to reprocess the 5' RACE reads, holding one entry per CDR3 protein. The data contain around 1.7 million distinct CDR3 sequences, around 29% of them singletons. Sequencing was carried out using cord blood. The receptors shown here come from a newborn girl in good health. CDR3s include the opening cysteine and the closing phenylalanine or tryptophan. Each record gives: D gene, J gene, clone size, V gene, CDR3 DNA, CDR3 protein. The D gene is left open where the match is weak. A clone size is listed for some rows: how often the clone was seen (once, few, many), or a class if it is expanded.

TRBD2 TRBJ2-7 NA TRBV5-1 TGCGCCAGCAGCTTGTCGACTAGCGGGATATACGAGCAGTACTTC CASSLSTSGIYEQYF
TRBD2 TRBJ2-7 few TRBV7-2 TGTGCCAGCAGCCCACGTGGCGGGGGGGCCTACGAGCAGTACTTC CASSPRGGGAYEQYF
TRBD2 TRBJ2-1 once TRBV24-1 TGTGCCACCAGTGTGGCTAGCGGGAGGGGTGAGCAGTTCTTC CATSVASGRGEQFF
NA TRBJ2-3 NA TRBV5-4 TGTGCCAGCAGCTCACCCCTCAGCGTGTTAGGCACAGATACGCAGTATTTT CASSSPLSVLGTDTQYF
TRBD1 TRBJ2-1 NA TRBV2 TGTGCCAGCAGCACAGGGGGGAGCTCTCTCAATGAGCAGTTCTTC CASSTGGSSLNEQFF
TRBD2 TRBJ2-7 few TRBV29-1 TGCAGCGCCGCCCCACTAGCGGGAGGGCCTGGGGAGCAGTACTTC CSAAPLAGGPGEQYF
NA TRBJ2-3 NA TRBV28 TGTGCCAGCAGTTTTAGACGGTTAGATACGCAGTATTTT CASSFRRLDTQYF
NA TRBJ1-2 NA TRBV6-6 TGTGCCAGCAGTTACGGGGCAGGGTGGTATGGCTACACCTTC CASSYGAGWYGYTF
NA TRBJ2-7 few TRBV3-1 TGTGCCAGCAGCCAAGATTGGGCGGGGACAGTCTCCTACGAGCAGTACTTC CASSQDWAGTVSYEQYF
NA TRBJ2-1 NA TRBV7-2 TGTGCCAGCAGCTTAAATCCCACTCGTTACAATGGGCAGTTCTTC CASSLNPTRYNGQFF
NA TRBJ1-2 NA TRBV20-1 TGCAGTGCCTTAGGGACGGTCAACTATGGCTACACCTTC CSALGTVNYGYTF
NA TRBJ2-1 few TRBV28 TGTGCCAGCATTCCGGGGGTTTACAATGAGCAGTTCTTC CASIPGVYNEQFF
TRBD2 TRBJ2-1 NA TRBV5-1 TGCGCCAGCAGCCCGCCCCAGACTAGCGGGGAGCAATTCTTC CASSPPQTSGEQFF
NA TRBJ1-4 few TRBV12-3/TRBV12-4 TGTGCCAGCAGTTTGCGAAGAATGGCTAATGAAAAACTGTTTTTT CASSLRRMANEKLFF
NA TRBJ2-3 NA TRBV7-9 TGTGCCAGCAGCTTAGGGCGTACGGGACGCCCCCCAGATACGCAGTATTTT CASSLGRTGRPPDTQYF
NA TRBJ1-6 NA TRBV3-1 TGTGCCAGCAGCCCAGGGTGGTCACCCCTCCACTTT CASSPGWSPLHF
NA TRBJ2-5 few TRBV20-1 TGCAGTGCTAGAGAAGTCACTAGCAGCGAGACCCAGTACTTC CSAREVTSSETQYF
NA TRBJ2-4 few TRBV5-6 TGTGCCAGCAGCTTGGACCTAGCGTTGGGGATTGATCAGTACTTC CASSLDLALGIDQYF
NA TRBJ2-2 few TRBV28 TGTGCCAGCAGTTTACAGCGTCCCGGGGAGCTGTTTTTT CASSLQRPGELFF
NA TRBJ2-1 NA TRBV12-3/TRBV12-4 TGTGCCAGCAGTCGGGACTCCTACAGTGAGCAGTTCTTC CASSRDSYSEQFF
TRBD1 TRBJ2-3 few TRBV10-3 TGTGCCACCGCGACAGGGGGTACAGATACGCAGTATTTT CATATGGTDTQYF
TRBD2 TRBJ2-7 few TRBV4-1 TGCGCCAGCAGCCAAGTCGGCCTAGCGGGTGACGAGCAGTACTTC CASSQVGLAGDEQYF
TRBD1 TRBJ1-4 few TRBV6-6 TGTGCCAGCAGACCAGACAGGGCGGGTGAAAAACTGTTTTTT CASRPDRAGEKLFF
TRBD1 TRBJ2-5 few TRBV20-1 TGCAGTGCTCCCCTACAGGGGATTTGGGAGACCCAGTACTTC CSAPLQGIWETQYF
TRBD2 TRBJ2-3 NA TRBV9 TGTGCCAGCAGCCCTAGCGGGATAACAGATACGCAGTATTTT CASSPSGITDTQYF
TRBD1 TRBJ1-2 few TRBV10-3 TGTGCCATCAGTGCTCAGGACAGGGCGGGCTATGGCTACACCTTC CAISAQDRAGYGYTF
NA TRBJ1-2 few TRBV3-1 TGTGCCAGCAGCCAAGAGACCAGGGACGGCCCTGACTATGGCTACACCTTC CASSQETRDGPDYGYTF
TRBD2 TRBJ2-1 NA TRBV6-5 TGTGCCAGCGGACGTAATAGCGGGAGCTCCTACAATGAGCAGTTCTTC CASGRNSGSSYNEQFF
NA TRBJ2-7 few TRBV5-1 TGCGCCAGCAGCTTGAGGTGGGGAGAGGTCTCCTACGAGCAGTACTTC CASSLRWGEVSYEQYF
TRBD1 TRBJ1-4 few TRBV20-1 TGCAGTGCTAGGAACAGGGGTAGGGATGAAAAACTGTTTTTT CSARNRGRDEKLFF
NA TRBJ1-6 few TRBV10-3 TGTGCCATCGGCCTACAACAGGGCTCACCCCTCCACTTT CAIGLQQGSPLHF
NA TRBJ1-2 few TRBV6-2/TRBV6-3 TGTGCCAGCAGCCGGAGCGGGACGACTTATGGCTACACCTTC CASSRSGTTYGYTF
NA TRBJ2-7 many TRBV27 TGTGCCAGCAGTTTATTGGGCGAGCAGTACTTC CASSLLGEQYF
NA TRBJ1-2 few TRBV9 TGTGCCAGCAGCGTCTCGACCTCAGGGGTAGGAGTCTATGGCTACACCTTC CASSVSTSGVGVYGYTF
NA TRBJ2-7 NA TRBV5-1 TGCGCCAGCAGCTTGGATTCAGGTCCAGACAATGAGCAGTACTTC CASSLDSGPDNEQYF
NA TRBJ1-5 NA TRBV28 TGTGCCAGCAGACCTCTTTGGGGGGGCGATCGGGTCAATCAGCCCCAGCATTTT CASRPLWGGDRVNQPQHF
NA TRBJ1-1 NA TRBV25-1 TGTGCCAGCAGCGATCCCATTATGAACACTGAAGCTTTCTTT CASSDPIMNTEAFF
NA TRBJ2-7 NA TRBV20-1 TGCAGCCAGAGATTTGGGTACGAGGATGAGCAGTACTTC CSQRFGYEDEQYF
NA TRBJ1-6 few TRBV20-1 TGCAGTGCTAGAGATAGGGCAGGGGACAATTCACCCCTCCACTTT CSARDRAGDNSPLHF
NA TRBJ2-1 few TRBV2 TGTGCCAGCAGTGCTGGGGGCCCCGTTCCAAATGAGCAGTTCTTC CASSAGGPVPNEQFF
TRBD1 TRBJ1-6 NA TRBV12-3/TRBV12-4 TGTGCCAGCAGACGAGGGACAGGGGGCGTGTCACCCCTCCACTTT CASRRGTGGVSPLHF
NA TRBJ2-3 many TRBV12-3/TRBV12-4 TGTGCCAGCACCCCGAGGACCAGCACAGATACGCAGTATTTT CASTPRTSTDTQYF
NA TRBJ2-5 NA TRBV12-3/TRBV12-4 TGTGCCAGCAGTTTCGGGGCGGTCCAAGAGACCCAGTACTTC CASSFGAVQETQYF
NA TRBJ2-3 NA TRBV6-5 TGTGCCAGCAGTGACGGGACTTCTAGCACAGATACGCAGTATTTT CASSDGTSSTDTQYF
TRBD2 TRBJ2-3 few TRBV12-3/TRBV12-4 TGTGCCAGAAGTAAACTAGCGGGGGGCACAGATACGCAGTATTTT CARSKLAGGTDTQYF
NA TRBJ2-1 NA TRBV30 TGTGCCTGGAGCCCCCAGGGTACTGAGCAGTTCTTC CAWSPQGTEQFF
NA TRBJ1-5 NA TRBV19 TGTGCCAGTAGTACCCACAGGAAGAGGAGCAATCAGCCCCAGCATTTT CASSTHRKRSNQPQHF
NA TRBJ2-2 NA TRBV29-1 TGCAGCGTTGAAGGCAGGTTCACTAACACCGGGGAGCTGTTTTTT CSVEGRFTNTGELFF
NA TRBJ2-1 NA TRBV20-1 TGCAGTGCTAGAGTTTGGGGGCGGTTCACCTACAATGAGCAGTTCTTC CSARVWGRFTYNEQFF
NA TRBJ2-5 NA TRBV4-2 TGTGCCAGCAGCCAAGGACCCAGGGTCCAAGAGACCCAGTACTTC CASSQGPRVQETQYF